Listed below are T cell receptor beta chains from one sample, sequenced in a study of blood T cell repertoires in COVID-19. This table comes from immunoSEQ multiplex PCR, and its TCRdb copy is limited to in-frame clones, with some not included. The repertoire includes some 210,000 clones, 70% to 90% of them detected once, and about 8% sits in the top ten. The sequenced material came from peripheral blood. These receptors all come from a woman aged 45-59 years with active or convalescent COVID-19. Both conserved end residues are part of each CDR3. The D gene is left open where the match is weak. Clone size is stated in some rows and not others, as once, few, many or a class when expanded.

CDR3 length,clone size,J gene,D gene,V gene,CDR3 protein,CDR3 DNA
14,.,TRBJ1-2,.,TRBV27,CASSPPGQGYGYTF,TGTGCCAGCAGTCCCCCGGGACAAGGGTATGGCTACACCTTC
13,.,TRBJ1-1,.,TRBV7-9,CASSFGPNTEAFF,TGTGCCAGCAGCTTTGGCCCGAACACTGAAGCTTTCTTT
16,.,TRBJ2-1,TRBD1,TRBV27,CASSLTGRGSWDEQFF,TGTGCCAGCAGTTTAACGGGCAGGGGGTCGTGGGATGAGCAGTTCTTC
14,.,TRBJ1-1,.,TRBV18,CASSPGLVNTEAFF,TGTGCCAGCTCACCGGGGCTGGTGAACACTGAAGCTTTCTTT
17,once,TRBJ1-5,TRBD1,TRBV4-1,CASSQGGTGRGNQPQHF,TGCGCCAGCAGCCAAGGTGGGACAGGGAGAGGCAATCAGCCCCAGCATTTT
14,.,TRBJ2-1,.,TRBV6-5,CASRRKTQSDEQFF,TGTGCCAGCAGACGTAAGACGCAAAGCGATGAGCAGTTCTTC
14,.,TRBJ1-4,.,TRBV27,CASRGLEANEKLFF,TGTGCCAGCAGGGGGCTTGAGGCTAATGAAAAACTGTTTTTT
15,.,TRBJ1-5,.,TRBV7-2,CASSLGAQGNQPQHF,TGTGCCAGCAGCTTAGGTGCTCAGGGCAATCAGCCCCAGCATTTT
14,many,TRBJ2-5,.,TRBV5-4,CASSHPAGRETQYF,TGTGCCAGCAGCCATCCAGCAGGGCGAGAGACCCAGTACTTC
15,.,TRBJ1-4,.,TRBV19,CASSSFVATNEKLFF,TGTGCCAGTAGTTCCTTCGTTGCAACTAATGAAAAACTGTTTTTT
16,.,TRBJ2-1,TRBD2,TRBV2,CASSTSGDSSYNEQFF,TGTGCCAGCAGCACTAGCGGAGATAGCTCCTACAATGAGCAGTTCTTC
16,.,TRBJ1-1,TRBD1,TRBV11-2,CASSTVWGQGGTEAFF,TGTGCCAGCAGCACCGTCTGGGGACAGGGAGGTACTGAAGCTTTCTTT
13,.,TRBJ2-1,TRBD1,TRBV7-3,CASSSDTGGEQFF,TGTGCCAGCAGCTCGGACACAGGGGGTGAGCAGTTCTTC
13,.,TRBJ1-1,.,TRBV7-2,CASRYNRRTEAFF,TGTGCCAGCAGATATAACAGGCGCACTGAAGCTTTCTTT
12,.,TRBJ2-2,.,TRBV19,CASPRVTGELFF,TGTGCCAGTCCTCGGGTTACCGGGGAGCTGTTTTTT
13,.,TRBJ2-5,TRBD2,TRBV6-5,CASVRTAGGTQYF,TGTGCCAGCGTGAGGACGGCGGGGGGGACCCAGTACTTC
15,.,TRBJ1-4,TRBD1,TRBV6-5,CASSYDNRGTEKLFF,TGTGCCAGCAGTTACGACAACAGGGGGACCGAAAAACTGTTTTTT
14,.,TRBJ1-5,TRBD1,TRBV28,CASRGDRSNQPQHF,TGTGCCAGCAGAGGGGACAGGAGCAATCAGCCCCAGCATTTT
15,.,TRBJ2-3,TRBD2,TRBV6-2/TRBV6-3,CASSYSAGEVDTQYF,TGTGCCAGCAGTTACTCTGCGGGAGAGGTAGATACGCAGTATTTT
13,.,TRBJ2-7,TRBD1,TRBV30,CARQGRGSYEQYF,TGTGCCCGACAGGGTAGGGGCTCCTACGAGCAGTACTTC
17,.,TRBJ2-6,TRBD1,TRBV5-1,CASRLSLQGSGANVLTF,TGCGCCAGCAGACTATCCTTACAGGGGTCTGGGGCCAACGTCCTGACTTTC
14,.,TRBJ1-1,TRBD1,TRBV14,CASSPRRDRGLAFF,TGTGCCAGCAGCCCCCGCCGGGACAGGGGACTAGCTTTCTTT
13,.,TRBJ1-2,.,TRBV6-5,CASSYRSNYGYTF,TGTGCCAGCAGTTACCGGTCCAACTATGGCTACACCTTC
13,.,TRBJ1-1,.,TRBV11-2,CASSLGMGSEAFF,TGTGCCAGCAGCTTAGGGATGGGCTCCGAAGCTTTCTTT
15,.,TRBJ2-7,TRBD2,TRBV12-5,CASGLAQRGSYEQYF,TGTGCTAGTGGTTTGGCCCAGCGGGGATCCTACGAGCAGTACTTC
15,.,TRBJ2-2,TRBD1,TRBV5-4,CASSLLGGRSGELFF,TGTGCCAGCAGCTTGTTAGGGGGCAGGAGCGGGGAGCTGTTTTTT
13,.,TRBJ1-1,.,TRBV2,CASREVMNTEAFF,TGTGCCAGCAGAGAGGTAATGAACACTGAAGCTTTCTTT
13,.,TRBJ2-1,TRBD2,TRBV13,CASSARGLAVPFF,TGTGCCAGCAGCGCCCGGGGACTAGCGGTACCGTTCTTC
14,.,TRBJ1-2,TRBD1,TRBV5-1,CASSYGQGAYGYTF,TGCGCCAGCAGCTACGGACAGGGGGCCTATGGCTACACCTTC
15,.,TRBJ2-7,TRBD1,TRBV28,CASSLTGQALYEQYF,TGTGCCAGCAGTTTGACGGGACAGGCCCTCTACGAGCAGTACTTC
18,.,TRBJ2-1,TRBD2,TRBV24-1,CATSDLSGTSGNYNEQFF,TGTGCCACCAGTGACCTGTCGGGGACTAGCGGGAACTACAATGAGCAGTTCTTC
14,.,TRBJ1-4,TRBD1,TRBV19,CASSTPTGNEKLFF,TGTGCCAGTAGTACCCCGACAGGGAATGAAAAACTGTTTTTT
15,.,TRBJ1-1,TRBD1,TRBV7-2,CASSAGSGGYTEAFF,TGTGCCAGCAGCGCTGGATCAGGGGGATACACTGAAGCTTTCTTT
13,.,TRBJ1-6,TRBD1,TRBV3-1/TRBV3-2,CASSYDRVSPLHF,TGTGCCAGCAGCTACGACAGGGTCTCACCCCTCCACTTT
17,.,TRBJ2-3,TRBD2,TRBV6-4,CASSDRGVAGGPDTQYF,TGTGCCAGCAGTGATCGGGGGGTAGCGGGAGGTCCAGATACGCAGTATTTT
17,.,TRBJ1-6,.,TRBV19,CASREPGLGSYNSPLHF,TGTGCCAGTAGGGAGCCAGGGTTGGGCTCCTATAATTCACCCCTCCACTTT
12,.,TRBJ1-1,.,TRBV3-1/TRBV3-2,CASSQGTGEAFF,TGTGCCAGCAGCCAAGGAACAGGGGAAGCTTTCTTT
13,.,TRBJ1-5,.,TRBV6-1,CASSEERIQPQHF,TGTGCCAGCAGTGAAGAGAGAATCCAGCCCCAGCATTTT
14,once,TRBJ1-4,.,TRBV19,CASIPPGTNEKLFF,TGTGCCAGTATCCCCCCGGGAACTAATGAAAAACTGTTTTTT
14,.,TRBJ2-5,TRBD1,TRBV28,CASGDRGLGETQYF,TGTGCCAGCGGAGACAGGGGGCTGGGGGAGACCCAGTACTTC
16,.,TRBJ2-5,TRBD2,TRBV5-6,CASSLLSGRGGKTQYF,TGTGCCAGCAGTCTCCTCAGCGGGAGGGGTGGAAAGACCCAGTACTTC
14,.,TRBJ2-1,TRBD2,TRBV10-3,CAISASGSGNEQFF,TGTGCCATCAGTGCGAGCGGGAGTGGTAATGAGCAGTTCTTC
18,.,TRBJ1-1,.,TRBV10-1,CASPESRSSRGSNTEAFF,TGCGCCAGCCCCGAGTCGAGGTCATCGAGGGGGTCGAACACTGAAGCTTTCTTT
14,.,TRBJ2-3,.,TRBV7-3,CASSEGGSVDTQYF,TGTGCCAGCAGCGAAGGGGGTTCGGTCGATACGCAGTATTTT
16,.,TRBJ1-2,.,TRBV24-1,CATSDQTPDSYYGYTF,TGTGCCACCAGTGACCAAACACCGGACAGTTACTATGGCTACACCTTC
11,.,TRBJ2-1,.,TRBV28,CASRRPAEQFF,TGTGCCAGCAGGCGTCCCGCTGAGCAGTTCTTC